This entry lists 27 T cell receptor beta chains sequenced from one sample in a study of blood T cell repertoires in COVID-19 (dated by TCRdb to 2018 to 2021). Library creation used the immunoSEQ multiplex PCR assay. This is the immuneACCESS table as TCRdb keeps it, with only in-frame sequences that have V and J called. A part of the clones is gone; compared with another copy, unresolved V genes explain less than half, and the rest is unexplained. The sample table contains some 110,000 clones; only one count was recorded for around 86% of them. The top ten hold 4.5% of the sample. The source material was peripheral blood. These receptors came from a man aged 40-49 years with acute or convalescent COVID-19.

The chain joins TRBV5-6 to TRBJ1-4; D gene uncertain. This CDR3 is 14 amino acids long. V was clipped by 0 bases and J by 2 bases, with 5 bases between them. Germline loops: CDR1 SGHDT, CDR2 YYEEEE. CDR3 sequence: CASSLVRTNEKLFF. CDR3 coding DNA: TGTGCCAGCAGCTTGGTCCGGACTAATGAAAAACTGTTTTTT. The entire variable domain, with the rest obtained from reference TRBV5-6 and TRBJ1-4, is as follows: DAGVTQSPTHLIKTRGQQVTLRCSPKSGHDTVSWYQQALGQGPQFIFQYYEEEERQRGNFPDRFSGHQFPNYSSELNVNALLLGDSALYLCASSLVRTNEKLFFGSGTQLSVL.

The chain carries TRBV19 and TRBJ2-7, with D tentatively TRBD1 (6 bases). Trimming removed 7 bases from V and 7 bases from J, with 17 bases in between. This CDR3 contains 13 residues. Germline lookup yields CDR1 LNHDA and CDR2 SQIVND (reference sequence). CDR3 coding DNA: TGTGCCAGTACCTCGACCGGGACAACGGAGCAGTACTTC. Protein: CASTSTGTTEQYF.

The V gene is TRBV10-2, the J gene TRBJ1-1; possibly TRBD1 for D (5 bases). Trimming stripped 4 bases from V and 5 bases from J, with 17 bases between. Germline values: CDR1 WSHSY, CDR2 SAAADI. The CDR3 length is 15 residues. CDR3 region: CASSGPDSSGTEAFF. The CDR3 DNA reads TGCGCCAGCAGTGGCCCCGACAGCAGCGGGACTGAAGCTTTCTTT.

CDR3 coding DNA: TGTGCCAGTAAACAGGGGGCAGCTAATGAAAAACTGTTTTTT. As protein: CASKQGAANEKLFF. This chain joins TRBV2 and TRBJ1-4; 9 bases map to TRBD1. The germline gives CDR1 SNHLY, CDR2 FYNNEI. The V segment lost 9 bases and the J segment 3 bases; nucleotides outside the gene matches: 5. The CDR3 runs to 14 residues.

This sequence joins TRBV6-2 or TRBV6-3 and TRBJ1-1; possibly TRBD1 for D (6 bases). Germline loops: CDR1 MNHEY, CDR2 SVGEGT. The length of the CDR3 is 13 residues. Trimming shortened V by 6 bases and J by 6 bases, and 14 bases separated the two germline ends. CDR3 nucleotides: TGTGCCAGCAGCACAGGGTATGGCGCTGAAGCTTTCTTT. This gives the protein CASSTGYGAEAFF.

The CDR3 loop is CASNPPGGGYTF. The CDR3, as DNA: TGTGCCAGTAACCCCCCCGGCGGCGGCTACACCTTC. The chain uses TRBV19 and TRBJ1-2; D gene ambiguous. This CDR3 region has 12 residues. V lost 7 bases and J lost 8, with 14 bases in between. Germline V gene data show CDR1 as LNHDA and CDR2 as SQIVND (reference sequence).

The chain is built from TRBV2 and TRBJ2-7; 9 nucleotides line up with TRBD1. CDR1 is SNHLY, CDR2 FYNNEI, per germline. This CDR3 has 16 residues. Trimming removed 1 base from V and 1 base from J; junction bases left unmatched: 5. CDR3 protein: CASSEDRGHFSYEQYF. In DNA form, the CDR3 reads TGTGCCAGCAGTGAAGACAGGGGGCATTTTTCCTACGAGCAGTACTTC.

The chain carries TRBV6-5 and TRBJ1-6; D is unclear. The length of the CDR3 is 13 residues. CDR1 and CDR2 from the germline V gene are MNHEY and SVGAGI. Trimming removed 8 bases at V and 7 bases at J, with 12 bases between. CDR3 sequence (DNA): TGTGCCAGCGAGGGAGACGGCAATTCACCCCTCCACTTT. Translation gives CASEGDGNSPLHF.

This chain connects TRBV4-1 to TRBJ1-2; 8 bases align to TRBD1. J was trimmed by 5 bases and V by 0 bases; bases with no gene match: 5. Germline V gene data show CDR1 as MGHRA and CDR2 as YSYEKL. This CDR3 has 15 amino acids. The CDR3 DNA is TGCGCCAGCAGCCAAGAGATGGACAGGGCATATGGCTACACCTTC. Amino acid sequence: CASSQEMDRAYGYTF.

The CDR3 loop is CASSFVAGANEQFF. CDR3 bases: TGCGCCAGCAGCTTCGTTGCGGGGGCAAATGAGCAGTTCTTC. V and J are TRBV5-1 and TRBJ2-1, with D possibly being TRBD2 (7 bases). Per germline, CDR1 SGHRS and CDR2 YFSETQ. The CDR3 extends over 14 amino acids. Trimming removed 2 bases from V and 7 bases from J, with 13 bases in between.

The chain employs TRBV7-9 and TRBJ2-1, with a weak D call TRBD1 (6 bases). V lost 1 base and J lost 3, with 7 bases in between. Germline CDR1 reads SEHNR; CDR2 reads FQNEAQ (reference sequence). The CDR3 consists of 14 residues. The CDR3 loop is CASSLGDNYNEQFF. The CDR3 DNA reads TGTGCCAGCAGCTTAGGGGACAACTACAATGAGCAGTTCTTC.

The chain is built from TRBV10-3 and TRBJ1-1, with TRBD1 as a possible D gene (5 bases). The CDR3 is 15 amino acids. Trimming cost V 1 base and J 3 bases, with 12 bases left between them. Germline V gene lookup returns CDR1 ENHRY and CDR2 SYGVKD. The CDR3 sequence: CAISELRLGDTEAFF. As DNA, the CDR3 is TGTGCCATCAGTGAGTTGAGACTAGGGGACACTGAAGCTTTCTTT.

The V gene is TRBV11-2, the J gene TRBJ2-5; D is possibly TRBD2 (6 bases). This CDR3 is 14 amino acids long. The germline gives CDR1 SGHAT, CDR2 FQNNGV. V was pared by 5 bases and J by 5 bases, with 15 bases between. This CDR3 reads CASSPRPGVETQYF. CDR3 DNA sequence: TGTGCCAGCAGCCCCCGGCCGGGGGTTGAGACCCAGTACTTC.

The J gene is TRBJ2-5, the V gene TRBV18; 11 bases agree with TRBD2. CDR3 length equals 16 residues. CDR1 and CDR2 from the germline V gene are KGHSH and LQKENI. Trimming at V came to 0 bases and at J to 5 bases, leaving 5 bases not matched to a gene. CDR3 in amino acids: CASSPPLAGGRETQYF. The CDR3, as DNA: TGTGCCAGCTCACCACCGCTAGCGGGGGGCAGGGAGACCCAGTACTTC.

A note on this clone: An end of the junction differs from the germline gene, which may be a read error. In nucleotides, the CDR3 is TGCAGCGTTGGAGAGGAGATCCAGTACTTC. Protein sequence: CSVGEEIQYF. The J gene is TRBJ2-5, the V gene TRBV29-1; no reliable D call. The CDR3 runs to 10 residues. Germline V gene lookup returns CDR1 SQVTM and CDR2 ANQGSEA.

This clone has just one count. The V call is TRBV6-5, the J call TRBJ1-3; unclear D gene. Trimming stripped 0 bases from V and 7 bases from J, with 13 bases between. This CDR3 is built from 15 residues. Germline assignment: CDR1 MNHEY and CDR2 SVGAGI. The CDR3 protein is CASSYSSQAWNTIYF. DNA for the CDR3: TGTGCCAGCAGTTACTCGAGTCAGGCCTGGAACACCATATATTTT.

The chain employs TRBV7-8 and TRBJ1-2, with D maybe TRBD1 (6 bases). Trimming took off 5 bases at V and 8 bases at J, with 21 bases between the two ends. Per the germline V gene, CDR1 is SGHVS and CDR2 is FQNEAQ. This CDR3 spans 15 amino acids. The CDR3 sequence: CASSIRWETGQGYTF. The CDR3 DNA reads as TGTGCCAGCAGCATCCGGTGGGAGACAGGTCAAGGCTACACCTTC.

The rearrangement links TRBV6-2 or TRBV6-3 to TRBJ2-1, with no clear D. The CDR3 has 13 residues. Trimming took off 4 bases at V and 3 bases at J, with 7 bases between the two ends. Per the germline V gene, CDR1 is MNHEY and CDR2 is SVGEGT. The CDR3 sequence: CASSFGSYNEQFF. In nucleotides, the CDR3 is TGTGCCAGCAGTTTTGGTAGCTACAATGAGCAGTTCTTC.

J is TRBJ1-2 and V is TRBV30; 11 bases fit TRBD1. Germline lookup yields CDR1 GTSNPN and CDR2 SVGIG (reference sequence). The V segment lost 3 bases and the J segment 1 base; nucleotides outside the gene matches: 1. The CDR3 sequence is 14 residues long. The CDR3 DNA sequence: TGTGCCTGGAGGGGACAGGGGGGTAACTATGGCTACACCTTC. This gives the protein CAWRGQGGNYGYTF.

This clone was counted only a few times. V is TRBV5-6 and J is TRBJ2-7; TRBD1 matches 8 bases. Trimming at V came to 3 bases and at J to 1 base, leaving 0 bases not matched to a gene. CDR1 SGHDT and CDR2 YYEEEE come from the germline V gene. The CDR3 has 13 residues. CDR3 DNA: TGTGCCAGCAGCTGGGACAGGTCCTACGAGCAGTACTTC. This translates into CASSWDRSYEQYF. The entire variable domain, with the rest obtained from reference TRBV5-6 and TRBJ2-7, is as follows: DAGVTQSPTHLIKTRGQQVTLRCSPKSGHDTVSWYQQALGQGPQFIFQYYEEEERQRGNFPDRFSGHQFPNYSSELNVNALLLGDSALYLCASSWDRSYEQYFGPGTRLTVT.

V usage is TRBV5-1 and J usage is TRBJ1-1; 7 bases agree with TRBD1. This CDR3 comprises 15 residues. The junction had 15 bases not matched to a gene; V was cut back by 7 bases and J by 6 bases. Per the germline V gene, CDR1 is SGHRS and CDR2 is YFSETQ. The CDR3 coding sequence is TGCGCCAGCCACGTTGACTCAGGGGGTTTTGCTGAAGCTTTCTTT. Its translation is CASHVDSGGFAEAFF.

Comment on this clone: A junction end diverges from the germline sequence, so it may reflect a read error. V usage is TRBV5-4 and J usage is TRBJ2-7, with TRBD2 matching over 8 bases. Germline CDR1 SGHNT, CDR2 YYREEE (reference sequence). The length of the CDR3 is 15 residues. The CDR3 loop is CASSYLSGSSHEQYF. CDR3 in DNA: TGTGCCAGCAGCTACCTCAGCGGGAGCTCCCACGAGCAGTACTTC.

The chain combines TRBV5-1 with TRBJ2-2; 7 nucleotides align to TRBD1. The trim removed 1 base at V and 8 bases at J, leaving 2 bases unmatched. The CDR3 totals 13 residues. Germline CDR1 SGHRS, CDR2 YFSETQ. CDR3 DNA: TGCGCCAGCAGCTTGTGGGACAGAGGGGAGCTGTTTTTT. Translation: CASSLWDRGELFF.

V and J are TRBV7-2 and TRBJ1-3; D might be TRBD1 (6 bases). V lost 5 bases to trimming and J lost 0 bases, with 14 bases between them. This CDR3 comprises 16 residues. Germline assignment: CDR1 SGHTA and CDR2 FQGNSA. The CDR3 nucleotides are TGTGCCAGCAGCACCCGGACAGTCCCCTCTGGAAACACCATATATTTT. Encoded protein: CASSTRTVPSGNTIYF. The variable domain in full, completed from reference TRBV7-2 and TRBJ1-3, reads GAGVSQSPSNKVTEKGKDVELRCDPISGHTALYWYRQSLGQGLEFLIYFQGNSAPDKSGLPSDRFSAERTGGSVSTLTIQRTQQEDSAVYLCASSTRTVPSGNTIYFGEGSWLTVV.

The rearrangement links TRBV5-1 to TRBJ1-1; TRBD1 matches 7 bases. This CDR3 region has 19 residues. The germline V gene encodes CDR1 SGHRS and CDR2 YFSETQ. Germline trimming cut 0 bases from V and 5 bases from J; bases unmatched to any gene: 19. The CDR3 DNA reads as TGCGCCAGCAGCTTGGGCCGGGTAGTGGAGACAGGGCGGGGTACTGAAGCTTTCTTT. It specifies CASSLGRVVETGRGTEAFF.

The chain employs TRBV30 and TRBJ1-3; D unclear. The CDR3 extends over 18 amino acids. The germline V and J ends were trimmed by 0 bases and 0 bases, with 18 bases remaining between them. Germline CDR1 reads GTSNPN; CDR2 reads SVGIG (reference sequence). Here the CDR3 reads CAWSVRVTGRPSGNTIYF. Written as DNA, the CDR3 is TGTGCCTGGAGTGTACGCGTGACTGGCAGACCCTCTGGAAACACCATATATTTT.

The chain links TRBV29-1 to TRBJ2-5, with a tentative D call TRBD1 (6 bases). CDR3 length: 15 amino acids. The germline gives CDR1 SQVTM, CDR2 ANQGSEA. The V end was cut by 7 bases, the J end by 5 bases, with 23 bases between. CDR3 in DNA: TGCAGCGGGCAACAGGGCACGCTCCGGCCCGAGACCCAGTACTTC. Protein sequence: CSGQQGTLRPETQYF.